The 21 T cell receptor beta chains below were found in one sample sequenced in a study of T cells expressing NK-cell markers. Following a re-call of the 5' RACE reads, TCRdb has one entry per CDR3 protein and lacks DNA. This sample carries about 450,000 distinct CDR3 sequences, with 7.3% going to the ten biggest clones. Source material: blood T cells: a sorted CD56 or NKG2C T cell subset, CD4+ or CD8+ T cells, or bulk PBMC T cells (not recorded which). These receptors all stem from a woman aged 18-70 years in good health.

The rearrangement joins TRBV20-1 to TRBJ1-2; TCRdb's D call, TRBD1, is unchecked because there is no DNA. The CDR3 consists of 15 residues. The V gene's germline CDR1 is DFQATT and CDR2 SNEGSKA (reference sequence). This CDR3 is CSALGSAGTNYGYTF.

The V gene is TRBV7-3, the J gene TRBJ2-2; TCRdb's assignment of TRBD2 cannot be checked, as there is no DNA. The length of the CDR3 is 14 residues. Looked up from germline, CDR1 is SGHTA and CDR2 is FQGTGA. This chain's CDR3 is CASSLQIGPGELFF. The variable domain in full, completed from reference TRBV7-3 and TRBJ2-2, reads GAGVSQTPSNKVTEKGKYVELRCDPISGHTALYWYRQSLGQGPEFLIYFQGTGAADDSGLPNDRFFAVRPEGSVSTLKIQRTERGDSAVYLCASSLQIGPGELFFGEGSRLTVL.

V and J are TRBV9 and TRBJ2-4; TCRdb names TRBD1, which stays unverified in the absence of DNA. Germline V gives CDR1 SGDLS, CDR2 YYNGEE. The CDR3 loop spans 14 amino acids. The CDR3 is CASSATGRKNIQYF.

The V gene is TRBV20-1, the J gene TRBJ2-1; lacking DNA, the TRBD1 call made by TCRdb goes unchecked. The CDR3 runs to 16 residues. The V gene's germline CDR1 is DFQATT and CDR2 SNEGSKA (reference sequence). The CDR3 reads CSARDYRRSSYNEQFF.

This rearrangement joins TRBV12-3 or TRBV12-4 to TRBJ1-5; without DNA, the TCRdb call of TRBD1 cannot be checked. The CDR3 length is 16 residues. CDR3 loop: CASSYGGPYSNQPQHF.

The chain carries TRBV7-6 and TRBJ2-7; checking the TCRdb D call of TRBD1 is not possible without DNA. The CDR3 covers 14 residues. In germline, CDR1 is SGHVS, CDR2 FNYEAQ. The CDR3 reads CASSLDRGLVEQYF.

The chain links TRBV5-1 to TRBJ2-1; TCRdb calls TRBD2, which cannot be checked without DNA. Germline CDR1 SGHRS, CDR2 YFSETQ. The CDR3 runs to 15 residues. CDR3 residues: CASSLVLAGLNEQFF.

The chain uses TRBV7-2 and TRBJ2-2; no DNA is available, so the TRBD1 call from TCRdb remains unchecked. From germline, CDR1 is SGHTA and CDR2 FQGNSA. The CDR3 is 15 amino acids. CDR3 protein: CASSGQGFNTGELFF.

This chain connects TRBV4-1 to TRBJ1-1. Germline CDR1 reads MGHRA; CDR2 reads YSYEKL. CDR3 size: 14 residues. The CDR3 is CASSQGNPNTEAFF.

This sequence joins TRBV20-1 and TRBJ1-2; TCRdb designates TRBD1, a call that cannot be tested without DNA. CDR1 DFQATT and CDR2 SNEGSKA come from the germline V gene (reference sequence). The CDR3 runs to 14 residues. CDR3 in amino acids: CSARKPGTGIGYTF.

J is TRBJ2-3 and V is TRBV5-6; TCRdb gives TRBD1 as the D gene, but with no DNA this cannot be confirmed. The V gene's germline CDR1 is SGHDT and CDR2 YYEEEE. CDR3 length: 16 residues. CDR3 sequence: CASSLGGTGGPDTQYF.

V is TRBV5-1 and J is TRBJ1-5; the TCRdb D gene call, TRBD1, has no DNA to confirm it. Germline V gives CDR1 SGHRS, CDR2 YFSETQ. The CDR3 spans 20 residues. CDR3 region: CASSPGLGGRQVGSNQPQHF.

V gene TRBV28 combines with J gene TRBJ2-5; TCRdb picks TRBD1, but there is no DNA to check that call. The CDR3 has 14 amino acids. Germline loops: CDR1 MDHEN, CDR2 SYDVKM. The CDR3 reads CASSLFSGEETQYF. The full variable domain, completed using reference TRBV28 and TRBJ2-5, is DVKVTQSSRYLVKRTGEKVFLECVQDMDHENMFWYRQDPGLGLRLIYFSYDVKMKEKGDIPEGYSVSREKKERFSLILESASTNQTSMYLCASSLFSGEETQYFGPGTRLLVL.

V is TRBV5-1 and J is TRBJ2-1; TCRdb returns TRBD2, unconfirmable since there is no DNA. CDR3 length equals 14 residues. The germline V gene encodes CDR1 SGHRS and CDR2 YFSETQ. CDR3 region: CASLSGGPYNEQFF.

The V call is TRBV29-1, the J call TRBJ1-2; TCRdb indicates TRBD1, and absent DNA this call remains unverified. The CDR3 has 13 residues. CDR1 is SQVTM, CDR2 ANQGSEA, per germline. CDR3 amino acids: CSVLEQGVLGYTF.

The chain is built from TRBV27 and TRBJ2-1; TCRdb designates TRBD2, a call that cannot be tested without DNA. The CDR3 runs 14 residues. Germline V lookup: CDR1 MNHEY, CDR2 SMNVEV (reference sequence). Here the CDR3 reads CASSLWGGLNEQFF.

The CDR3 region is CASSPRKTGPNYGYTF. This chain links TRBV27 with TRBJ1-2; TCRdb reports TRBD1, a call that lacks DNA to check it against. Germline CDR1 MNHEY, CDR2 SMNVEV (reference sequence). CDR3 length equals 16 residues.

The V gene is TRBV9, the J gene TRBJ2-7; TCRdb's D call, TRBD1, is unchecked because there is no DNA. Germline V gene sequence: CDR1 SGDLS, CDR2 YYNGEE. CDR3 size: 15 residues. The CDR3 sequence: CASSPRDRDRDEQYF.

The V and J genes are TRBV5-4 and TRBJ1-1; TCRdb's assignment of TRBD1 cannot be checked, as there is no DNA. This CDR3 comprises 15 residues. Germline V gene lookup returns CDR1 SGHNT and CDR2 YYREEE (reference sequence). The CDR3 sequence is CASSLFGRVGTEAFF.

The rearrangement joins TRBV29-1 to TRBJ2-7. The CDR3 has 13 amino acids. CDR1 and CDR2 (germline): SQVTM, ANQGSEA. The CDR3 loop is CSVVSGSSYEQYF.

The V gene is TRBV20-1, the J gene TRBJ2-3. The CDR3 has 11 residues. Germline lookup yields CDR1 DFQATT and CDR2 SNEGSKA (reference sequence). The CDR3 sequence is CSARVKDTQYF.